The clone carrying this T cell receptor beta chain was detected many times. Its antigen is not identified. From the RT-PCR reads, TCRdb called clonotypes with MiXCR, one entry per CDR3 protein. This table holds some 500,000 distinct CDR3 sequences, 25% found once. The data stem from a study of response to subunit inactivated influenza vaccine. Study-wide points: The authors proposed limited new T cell recruitment per seasonal influenza vaccination.

This CDR3 is 12 amino acids long. V shed 1 base and J shed 12 bases, with 10 bases lying between them. CDR1 is SGHTA, CDR2 FQGNSA, per germline. The specimen was CD4+ T cells sorted from PBMCs, collected 5 to 6 days after vaccination. This sequence joins TRBV7-2 and TRBJ2-1, with unresolved D. This TCR came from a man aged 50 or older who received an inactivated influenza vaccine. CDR3 coding DNA: TGTGCCAGCAGCTTAGGCGTACGTCGGCAGTTCTTC. This encodes CASSLGVRRQFF. Full variable domain (remainder filled in from reference TRBV7-2 and TRBJ2-1): GAGVSQSPSNKVTEKGKDVELRCDPISGHTALYWYRQSLGQGLEFLIYFQGNSAPDKSGLPSDRFSAERTGGSVSTLTIQRTQQEDSAVYLCASSLGVRRQFFGPGTRLTVL.